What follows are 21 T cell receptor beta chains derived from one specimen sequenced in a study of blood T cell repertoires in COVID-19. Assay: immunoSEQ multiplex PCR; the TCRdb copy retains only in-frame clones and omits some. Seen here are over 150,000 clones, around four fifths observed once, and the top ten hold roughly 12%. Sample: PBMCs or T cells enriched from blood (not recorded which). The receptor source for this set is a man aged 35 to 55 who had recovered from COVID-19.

The CDR3 region has the DNA TGTGCCTGGAGTTCCCTCTCGGGACTCCCAGAGACCCAGTACTTC. Amino acids: CAWSSLSGLPETQYF. This chain connects TRBV30 to TRBJ2-5; a weak D match, TRBD2 (6 bases). Looked up from germline, CDR1 is GTSNPN and CDR2 is SVGIG (reference sequence). V lost 2 bases, J lost 4 bases, and 17 bases lay in between. The CDR3 extends over 15 amino acids. The full variable domain, in which reference TRBV30 and TRBJ2-5 provide the parts outside the CDR3, is SQTIHQWPATLVQPVGSPLSLECTVEGTSNPNLYWYRQAAGRGLQLLFYSVGIGQISSEVPQNLSASRPQDRQFILSSKKLLLSDSGFYLCAWSSLSGLPETQYFGPGTRLLVL.

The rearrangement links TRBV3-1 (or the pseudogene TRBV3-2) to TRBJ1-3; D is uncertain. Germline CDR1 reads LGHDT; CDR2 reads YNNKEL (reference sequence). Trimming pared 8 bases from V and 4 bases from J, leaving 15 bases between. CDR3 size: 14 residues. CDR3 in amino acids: CASAIKGGGNTIYF. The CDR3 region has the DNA TGTGCCAGCGCGATTAAGGGAGGGGGAAACACCATATATTTT.

CDR3 nucleotides: TGTGCCAGCAGTTCGACAGGGGGTACAGCGCACATTCAGTACTTC. Translation: CASSSTGGTAHIQYF. The chain couples TRBV27 to TRBJ2-4; 9 bases agree with TRBD1. Losses at the gene ends were 4 bases for V and 8 bases for J; bases not matched to a gene: 9. CDR1 MNHEY and CDR2 SMNVEV come from the germline V gene (reference sequence). This CDR3 comprises 15 residues.

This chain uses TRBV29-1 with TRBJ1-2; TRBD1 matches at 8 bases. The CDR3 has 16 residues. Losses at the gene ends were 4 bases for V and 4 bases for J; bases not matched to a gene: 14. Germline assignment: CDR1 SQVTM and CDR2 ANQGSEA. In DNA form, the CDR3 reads TGCAGCGTTGGAGGGTTGAGAACAGGGGGATCCTATGGCTACACCTTC. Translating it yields CSVGGLRTGGSYGYTF.

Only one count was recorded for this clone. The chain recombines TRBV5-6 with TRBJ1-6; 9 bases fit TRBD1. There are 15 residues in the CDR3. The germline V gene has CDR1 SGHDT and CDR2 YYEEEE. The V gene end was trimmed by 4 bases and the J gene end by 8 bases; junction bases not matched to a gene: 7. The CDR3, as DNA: TGTGCCAGCAGCCTCGGTGGGACAGGGTATTCACCCCTCCACTTT. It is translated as CASSLGGTGYSPLHF.

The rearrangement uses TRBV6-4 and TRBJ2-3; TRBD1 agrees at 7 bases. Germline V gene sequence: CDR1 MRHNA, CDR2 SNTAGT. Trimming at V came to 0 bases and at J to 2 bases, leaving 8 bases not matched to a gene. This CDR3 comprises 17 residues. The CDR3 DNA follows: TGTGCCAGCAGTGACTCGTACGGGACAGAGACCACAGATACGCAGTATTTT. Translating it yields CASSDSYGTETTDTQYF.

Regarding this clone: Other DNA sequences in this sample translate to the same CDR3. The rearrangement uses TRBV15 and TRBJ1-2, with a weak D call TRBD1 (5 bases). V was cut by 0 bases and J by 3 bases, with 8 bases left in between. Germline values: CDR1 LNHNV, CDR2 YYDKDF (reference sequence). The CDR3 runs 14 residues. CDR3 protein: CATSRETGYYGYTF. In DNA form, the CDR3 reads TGTGCCACCAGCAGAGAAACAGGATACTATGGCTACACCTTC.

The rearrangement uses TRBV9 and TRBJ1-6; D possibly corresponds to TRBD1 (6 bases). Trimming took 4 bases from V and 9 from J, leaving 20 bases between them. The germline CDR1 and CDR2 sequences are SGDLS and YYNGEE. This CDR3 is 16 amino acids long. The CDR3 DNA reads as TGTGCCAGCAGCTCAGGGGTTGGGGAGTACGTTTCACCCCTCCACTTT. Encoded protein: CASSSGVGEYVSPLHF.

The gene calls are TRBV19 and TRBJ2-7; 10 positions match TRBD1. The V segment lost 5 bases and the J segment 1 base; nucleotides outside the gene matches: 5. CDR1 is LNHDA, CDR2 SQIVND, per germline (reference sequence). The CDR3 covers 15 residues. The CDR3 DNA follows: TGTGCCAGTAGTCAACGACAGGGGGCATCCTACGAGCAGTACTTC. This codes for CASSQRQGASYEQYF.

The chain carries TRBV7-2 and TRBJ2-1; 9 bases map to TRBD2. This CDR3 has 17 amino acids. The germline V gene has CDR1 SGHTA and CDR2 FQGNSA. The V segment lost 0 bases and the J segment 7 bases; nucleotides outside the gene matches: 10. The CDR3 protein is CASSLASGRFSGNEQFF. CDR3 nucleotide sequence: TGTGCCAGCAGCTTAGCTAGCGGGAGATTCTCCGGGAATGAGCAGTTCTTC.

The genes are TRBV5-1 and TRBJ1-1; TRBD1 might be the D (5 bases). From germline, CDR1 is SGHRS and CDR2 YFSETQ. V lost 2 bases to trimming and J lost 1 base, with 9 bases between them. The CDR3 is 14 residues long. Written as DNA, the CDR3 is TGCGCCAGCAGCTTACAGGAGGGGAACACTGAAGCTTTCTTT. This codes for CASSLQEGNTEAFF.

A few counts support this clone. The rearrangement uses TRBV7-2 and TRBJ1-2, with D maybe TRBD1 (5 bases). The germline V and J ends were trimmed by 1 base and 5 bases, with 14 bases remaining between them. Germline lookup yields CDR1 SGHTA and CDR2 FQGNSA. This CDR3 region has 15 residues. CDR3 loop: CASSLVGGGTYGYTF. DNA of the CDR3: TGTGCCAGCAGCTTAGTCGGGGGGGGTACATATGGCTACACCTTC. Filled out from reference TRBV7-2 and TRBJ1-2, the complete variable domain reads GAGVSQSPSNKVTEKGKDVELRCDPISGHTALYWYRQSLGQGLEFLIYFQGNSAPDKSGLPSDRFSAERTGGSVSTLTIQRTQQEDSAVYLCASSLVGGGTYGYTFGSGTRLTVV.

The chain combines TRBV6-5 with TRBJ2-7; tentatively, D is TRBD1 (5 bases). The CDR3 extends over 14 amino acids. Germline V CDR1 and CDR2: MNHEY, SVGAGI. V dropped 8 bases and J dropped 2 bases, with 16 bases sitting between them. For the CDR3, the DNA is TGTGCCAGCTTCCGAGGTAGGGGAACCTACGAGCAGTACTTC. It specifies CASFRGRGTYEQYF.

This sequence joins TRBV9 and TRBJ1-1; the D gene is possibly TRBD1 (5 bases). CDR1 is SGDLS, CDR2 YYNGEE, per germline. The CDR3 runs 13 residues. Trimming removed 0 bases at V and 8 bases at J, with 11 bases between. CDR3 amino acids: CASSVGPPGEAFF. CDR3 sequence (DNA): TGTGCCAGCAGCGTAGGGCCCCCAGGGGAAGCTTTCTTT.

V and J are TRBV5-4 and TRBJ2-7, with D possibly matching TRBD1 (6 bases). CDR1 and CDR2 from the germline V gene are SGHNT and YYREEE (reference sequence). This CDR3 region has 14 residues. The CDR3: CASSLGDKSYEQYV. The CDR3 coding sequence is TGTGCCAGCAGTTTGGGGGACAAGTCCTACGAGCAGTACGTC.

The CDR3 spells CASSFRGTQETQYF. The DNA for the CDR3 is TGTGCCAGCAGCTTTCGGGGGACCCAAGAGACCCAGTACTTC. The chain joins TRBV5-4 to TRBJ2-5; possible D gene TRBD2, 6 bases. This CDR3 contains 14 residues. V was cut by 2 bases and J by 1 base, with 9 bases left in between. Germline V CDR1 and CDR2: SGHNT, YYREEE (reference sequence).

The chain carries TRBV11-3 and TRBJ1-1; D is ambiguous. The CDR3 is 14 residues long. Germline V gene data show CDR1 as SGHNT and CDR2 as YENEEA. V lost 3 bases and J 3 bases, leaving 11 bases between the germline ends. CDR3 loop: CASSFDGRDTEAFF. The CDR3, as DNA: TGTGCCAGCAGCTTCGACGGGAGAGACACTGAAGCTTTCTTT.

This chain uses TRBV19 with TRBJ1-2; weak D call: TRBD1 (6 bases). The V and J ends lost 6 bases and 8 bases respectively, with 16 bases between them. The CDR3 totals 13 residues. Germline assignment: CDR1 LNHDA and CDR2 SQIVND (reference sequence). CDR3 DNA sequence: TGTGCCAGTAGCCCAAACAGGGCCCCAGGCTACACCTTC. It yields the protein CASSPNRAPGYTF.

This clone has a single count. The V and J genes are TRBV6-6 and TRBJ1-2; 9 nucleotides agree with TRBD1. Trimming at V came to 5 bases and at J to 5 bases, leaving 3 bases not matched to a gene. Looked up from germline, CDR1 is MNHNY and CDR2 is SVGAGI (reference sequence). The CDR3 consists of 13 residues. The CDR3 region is CASSRDRGYGYTF. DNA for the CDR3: TGTGCCAGCAGTCGAGACAGGGGGTATGGCTACACCTTC.

The chain's CDR3 is CASGTPNQPQHF. The CDR3 DNA follows: TGTGCCAGCGGGACACCAAATCAGCCCCAGCATTTT. The chain joins TRBV18 to TRBJ1-5, with a weak D call TRBD1 (6 bases). Germline V CDR1 and CDR2: KGHSH, LQKENI. V lost 8 bases and J lost 4, with 9 bases in between. This CDR3 contains 12 residues.

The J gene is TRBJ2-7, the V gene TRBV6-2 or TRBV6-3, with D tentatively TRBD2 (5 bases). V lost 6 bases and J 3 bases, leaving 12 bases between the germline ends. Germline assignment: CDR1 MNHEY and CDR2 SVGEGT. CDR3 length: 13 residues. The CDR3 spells CASSARGSYEQYV. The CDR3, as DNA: TGTGCCAGCAGCGCCCGAGGGAGCTACGAGCAGTACGTC.